This TCR beta chain was obtained from a study of blood T cell repertoires in COVID-19. Germline values: CDR1 SEHNR, CDR2 FQNEAQ (reference sequence). With 5 bases clipped from V and 3 bases from J, the junction kept 7 bases outside the gene matches. This CDR3 comprises 16 residues. This table comes from immunoSEQ multiplex PCR, and its TCRdb copy is limited to in-frame clones, with some not included. This table holds fewer than 90,000 clones, about 91% found once. The source material was peripheral blood. The chain links TRBV7-9 to TRBJ2-2; 9 bases fit TRBD2. The origin of this receptor is a man between 60 and 75 years old with acute or convalescent COVID-19. Here the CDR3 reads CASSRRGGLDTGELFF. The CDR3 DNA reads as TGTGCCAGCAGCCGGCGGGGGGGTCTGGACACCGGGGAGCTGTTTTTT.